Shown below are 4 T cell receptor beta chains from a single sample sequenced in a study of blood T cell repertoires in COVID-19. Some clones are missing from TCRdb's copy, which holds only in-frame ones; the method was immunoSEQ multiplex PCR. The sample comprises 200,000 to 300,000 clones, over 75% of which are singletons, and over 8.5% rests with the top ten. Specimen: peripheral blood. These receptors all come from a human donor in a cohort sampled during active COVID-19.

The rearrangement links TRBV5-8 to TRBJ1-5, with 8 bases identical to TRBD1. CDR3 length: 15 amino acids. The V gene's germline CDR1 is SGHTS and CDR2 YDEGEE. V shed 2 bases, J shed 3 bases, and the junction held 4 bases outside the gene matches. This chain's CDR3 is CASSFPGGPNQPQHF. CDR3 sequence (DNA): TGTGCCAGCAGCTTTCCAGGGGGCCCCAATCAGCCCCAGCATTTT.

V and J are TRBV2 and TRBJ2-2, with 15 bases aligning to TRBD2. CDR3 length: 15 residues. Trimming cost V 6 bases and J 8 bases; bases outside gene matches: 4. Germline V gene lookup returns CDR1 SNHLY and CDR2 FYNNEI. CDR3 nucleotide sequence: TGTGCCAGCAGCGGGACTAGCGGGGGGTTAGGGGAGCTGTTTTTT. Translation: CASSGTSGGLGELFF.

This chain uses TRBV7-2 with TRBJ2-1; 7 nucleotides agree with TRBD2. The CDR3 totals 15 residues. Germline lookup yields CDR1 SGHTA and CDR2 FQGNSA. V trimming: 4 bases; J trimming: 5 bases; junction bases outside the gene matches: 8. CDR3 residues: CASSSGAGENNEQFF. The CDR3 nucleotides read TGTGCCAGCAGCTCTGGGGCGGGGGAGAACAATGAGCAGTTCTTC.

The count of this clone is one. J is TRBJ2-1 and V is TRBV28; 7 nucleotides agree with TRBD2. Per the germline V gene, CDR1 is MDHEN and CDR2 is SYDVKM. The CDR3 runs 13 residues. Germline trimming cut 6 bases from V and 9 bases from J; bases unmatched to any gene: 8. CDR3 DNA: TGTGCCAGCAGACGGACTAGTCCCCCTGAGCAGTTCTTC. Translating gives CASRRTSPPEQFF.